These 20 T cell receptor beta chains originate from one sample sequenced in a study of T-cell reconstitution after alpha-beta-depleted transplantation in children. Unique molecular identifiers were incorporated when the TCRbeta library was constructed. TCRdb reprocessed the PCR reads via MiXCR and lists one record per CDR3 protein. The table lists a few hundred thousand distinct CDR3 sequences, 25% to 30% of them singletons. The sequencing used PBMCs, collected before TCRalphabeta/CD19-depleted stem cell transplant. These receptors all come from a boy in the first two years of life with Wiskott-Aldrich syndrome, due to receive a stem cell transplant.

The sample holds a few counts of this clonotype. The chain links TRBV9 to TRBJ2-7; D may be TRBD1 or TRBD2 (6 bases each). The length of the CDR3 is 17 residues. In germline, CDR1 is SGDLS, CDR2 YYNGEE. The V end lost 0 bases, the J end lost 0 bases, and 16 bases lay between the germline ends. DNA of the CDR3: TGTGCCAGCAGCGTAGGATTATCGGGGGCCTACTCCTACGAGCAGTACTTC. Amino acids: CASSVGLSGAYSYEQYF. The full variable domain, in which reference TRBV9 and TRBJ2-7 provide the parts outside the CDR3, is DSGVTQTPKHLITATGQRVTLRCSPRSGDLSVYWYQQSLDQGLQFLIQYYNGEERAKGNILERFSAQQFPDLHSELNLSSLELGDSALYFCASSVGLSGAYSYEQYFGPGTRLTVT.

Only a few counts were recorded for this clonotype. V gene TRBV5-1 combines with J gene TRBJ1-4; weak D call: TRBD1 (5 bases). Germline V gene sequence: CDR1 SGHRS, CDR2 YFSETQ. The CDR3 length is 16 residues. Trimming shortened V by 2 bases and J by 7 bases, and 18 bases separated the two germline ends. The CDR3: CASSFVGTPAGEKLFF. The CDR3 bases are TGCGCCAGCAGCTTCGTAGGGACTCCGGCCGGTGAAAAACTGTTTTTT.

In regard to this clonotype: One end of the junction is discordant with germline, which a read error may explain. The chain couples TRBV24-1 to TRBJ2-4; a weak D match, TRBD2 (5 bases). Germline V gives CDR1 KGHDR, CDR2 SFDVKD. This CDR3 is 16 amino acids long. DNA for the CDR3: TGTGCCACCAGTGATTCGACACTTCTAGCCAAAAACATTCAATACTTC. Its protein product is CATSDSTLLAKNIQYF.

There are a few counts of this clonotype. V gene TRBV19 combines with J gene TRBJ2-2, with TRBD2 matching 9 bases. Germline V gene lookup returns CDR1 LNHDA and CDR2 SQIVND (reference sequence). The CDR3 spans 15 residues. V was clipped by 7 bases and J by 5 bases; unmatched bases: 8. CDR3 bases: TGTGCCAGTACGGGTCTAGCGGGACAAACCGGGGAGCTGTTTTTT. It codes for CASTGLAGQTGELFF. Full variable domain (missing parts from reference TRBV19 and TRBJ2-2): DGGITQSPKYLFRKEGQNVTLSCEQNLNHDAMYWYRQDPGQGLRLIYYSQIVNDFQKGDIAEGYSVSREKKESFPLTVTSAQKNPTAFYLCASTGLAGQTGELFFGEGSRLTVL.

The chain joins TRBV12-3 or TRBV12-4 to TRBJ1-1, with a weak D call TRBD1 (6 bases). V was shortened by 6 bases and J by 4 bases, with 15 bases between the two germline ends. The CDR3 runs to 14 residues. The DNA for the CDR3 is TGTGCCAGCAGCCCACAGGGTGAGAGCACTGAAGCTTTCTTT. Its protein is CASSPQGESTEAFF.

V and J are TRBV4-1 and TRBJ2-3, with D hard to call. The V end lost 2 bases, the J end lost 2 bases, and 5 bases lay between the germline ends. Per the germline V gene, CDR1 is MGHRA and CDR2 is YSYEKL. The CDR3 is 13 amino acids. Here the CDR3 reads CASSQPPTDTQYF. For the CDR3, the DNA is TGCGCCAGCAGCCAACCACCCACAGATACGCAGTATTTT.

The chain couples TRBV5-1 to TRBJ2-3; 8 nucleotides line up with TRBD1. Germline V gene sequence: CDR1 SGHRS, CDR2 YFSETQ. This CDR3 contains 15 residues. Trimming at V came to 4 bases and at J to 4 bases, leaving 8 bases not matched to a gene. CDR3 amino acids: CASSNNQGASDTQYF. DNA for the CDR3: TGCGCCAGCAGCAACAATCAGGGGGCTTCAGATACGCAGTATTTT.

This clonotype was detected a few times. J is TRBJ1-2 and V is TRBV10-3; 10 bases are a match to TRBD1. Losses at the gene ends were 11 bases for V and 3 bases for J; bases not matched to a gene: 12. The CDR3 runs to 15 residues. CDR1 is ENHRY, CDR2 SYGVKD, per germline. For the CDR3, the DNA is TGTGCCGTCCATACGGGACAGGGGTTTGACTATGGCTACACCTTC. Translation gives CAVHTGQGFDYGYTF.

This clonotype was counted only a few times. The CDR3 spells CASTRKVGELFF. The CDR3 DNA reads as TGCGCCAGCACCAGAAAGGTTGGGGAGCTGTTTTTT. The chain uses TRBV10-2 and TRBJ2-2, with D uncertain. Trimming took off 7 bases at V and 8 bases at J, with 11 bases between the two ends. CDR3 length equals 12 residues. Germline V gene sequence: CDR1 WSHSY, CDR2 SAAADI.

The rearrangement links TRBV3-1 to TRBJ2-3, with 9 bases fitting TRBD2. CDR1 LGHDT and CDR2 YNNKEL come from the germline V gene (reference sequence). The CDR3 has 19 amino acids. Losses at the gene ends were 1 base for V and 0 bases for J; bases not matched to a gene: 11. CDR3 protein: CASSQVSGSLKSSTDTQYF. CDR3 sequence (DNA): TGTGCCAGCAGCCAAGTTAGCGGGAGCCTGAAATCTAGCACAGATACGCAGTATTTT.

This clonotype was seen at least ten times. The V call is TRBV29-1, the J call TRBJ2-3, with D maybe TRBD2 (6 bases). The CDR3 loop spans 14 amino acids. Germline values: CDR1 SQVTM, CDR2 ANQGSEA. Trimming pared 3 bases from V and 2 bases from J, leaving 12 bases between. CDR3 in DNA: TGCAGCGTTGAGAAGGCGGGGTACACAGATACGCAGTATTTT. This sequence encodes CSVEKAGYTDTQYF.

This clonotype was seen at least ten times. This CDR3 is CASSLVRGNEQFF. The CDR3 DNA reads TGCGCCAGCAGCTTGGTACGGGGGAATGAGCAGTTCTTC. This chain links TRBV5-1 with TRBJ2-1; TRBD2 might be the D (6 bases). Germline-derived CDR1 and CDR2 are SGHRS and YFSETQ. CDR3 length equals 13 residues. V shed 0 bases and J shed 7 bases, with 8 bases lying between them.

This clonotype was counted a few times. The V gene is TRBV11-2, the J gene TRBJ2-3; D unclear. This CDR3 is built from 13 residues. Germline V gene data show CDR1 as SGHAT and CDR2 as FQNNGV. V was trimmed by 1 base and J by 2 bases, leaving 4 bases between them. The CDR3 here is CASSLVLTDTQYF. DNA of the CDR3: TGTGCCAGCAGCTTAGTCCTCACAGATACGCAGTATTTT.

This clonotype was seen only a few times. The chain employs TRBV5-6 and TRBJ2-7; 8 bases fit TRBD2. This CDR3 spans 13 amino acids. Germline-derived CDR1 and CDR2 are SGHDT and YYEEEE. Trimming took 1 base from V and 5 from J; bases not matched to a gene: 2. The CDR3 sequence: CASSLTSGDEQYF. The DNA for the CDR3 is TGTGCCAGCAGCTTGACTAGCGGAGACGAGCAGTACTTC. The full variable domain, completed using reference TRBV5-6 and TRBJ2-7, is DAGVTQSPTHLIKTRGQQVTLRCSPKSGHDTVSWYQQALGQGPQFIFQYYEEEERQRGNFPDRFSGHQFPNYSSELNVNALLLGDSALYLCASSLTSGDEQYFGPGTRLTVT.

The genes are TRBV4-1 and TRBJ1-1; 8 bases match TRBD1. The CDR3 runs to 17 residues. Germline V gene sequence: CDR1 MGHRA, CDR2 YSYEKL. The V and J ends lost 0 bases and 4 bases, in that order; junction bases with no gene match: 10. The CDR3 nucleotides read TGCGCCAGCAGCCAAGAGAGGTTAGGACAGGGTGCCACTGAAGCTTTCTTT. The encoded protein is CASSQERLGQGATEAFF.

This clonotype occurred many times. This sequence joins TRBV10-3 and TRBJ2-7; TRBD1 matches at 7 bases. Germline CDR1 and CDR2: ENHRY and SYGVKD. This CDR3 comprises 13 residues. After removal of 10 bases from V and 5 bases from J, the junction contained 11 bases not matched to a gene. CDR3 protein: CATTLDRDNEQYF. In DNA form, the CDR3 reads TGTGCCACCACCCTTGACAGGGACAACGAGCAGTACTTC.

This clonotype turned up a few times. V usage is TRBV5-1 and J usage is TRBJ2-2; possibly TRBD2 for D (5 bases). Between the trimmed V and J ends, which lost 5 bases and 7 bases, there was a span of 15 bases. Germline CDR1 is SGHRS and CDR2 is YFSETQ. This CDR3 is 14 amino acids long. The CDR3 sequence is CASSRIRGSGELFF. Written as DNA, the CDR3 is TGCGCCAGCAGTCGAATCCGGGGTAGCGGGGAGCTGTTTTTT.

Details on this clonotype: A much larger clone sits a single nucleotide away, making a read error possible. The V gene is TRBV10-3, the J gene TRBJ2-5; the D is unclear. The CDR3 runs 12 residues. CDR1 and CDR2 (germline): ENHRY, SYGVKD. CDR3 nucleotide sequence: TGTGGCATCAGTGAAGGGTTGGAGACCCAGTACTTC. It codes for CGISEGLETQYF.

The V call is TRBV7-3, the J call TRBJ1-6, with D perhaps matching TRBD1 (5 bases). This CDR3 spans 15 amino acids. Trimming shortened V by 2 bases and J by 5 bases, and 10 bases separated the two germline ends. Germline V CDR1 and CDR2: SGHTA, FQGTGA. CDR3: CASSLGRADNSPLHF. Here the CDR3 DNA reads TGTGCCAGCAGCTTAGGCAGGGCTGATAATTCACCCCTCCACTTT.

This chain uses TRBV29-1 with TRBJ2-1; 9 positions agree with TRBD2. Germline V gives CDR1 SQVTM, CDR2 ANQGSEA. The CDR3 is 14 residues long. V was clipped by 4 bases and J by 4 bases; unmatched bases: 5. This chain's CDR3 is CSVVRTSVYNEQFF. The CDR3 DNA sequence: TGCAGCGTTGTACGGACTAGCGTATACAATGAGCAGTTCTTC.